The 3 T cell receptor beta chains in this list originate from one sample, sequenced in a study of radiation and T cells in renal cell carcinoma. Measured with immunoSEQ multiplex PCR; TCRdb has only the in-frame clones, and not every one. The sample includes about 59,000 clones, around 80% seen only once; the top ten take 6% to 9.5%. As to time point: baseline pretreatment blood. The treatment denotes: 15 Gy SBRT to primary tumor, nephrectomy 4 weeks later. Sample: blood, taken from a patient whose treatment included radiotherapy and nephrectomy. These receptors originate from a man aged 55-75 years with renal cell carcinoma.

The V gene is TRBV25-1, the J gene TRBJ2-1, with 10 bases that match TRBD2. The CDR3 sequence is 15 residues long. The germline V gene encodes CDR1 MGHDK and CDR2 SYGVNS. V trimming: 1 base; J trimming: 7 bases; junction bases outside the gene matches: 4. The CDR3 region has the DNA TGTGCCAGCAGTGAATTCGTTAGCGGGAGGAATGAGCAGTTCTTC. Translation gives CASSEFVSGRNEQFF.

The chain uses TRBV2 and TRBJ1-3; D uncertain. In germline, CDR1 is SNHLY, CDR2 FYNNEI. The CDR3 is 10 amino acids. Trimming removed 6 bases at V and 6 bases at J, with 3 bases between. The CDR3 is CASRENTIYF. In DNA, the CDR3 is TGTGCCAGCAGAGAAAACACCATATATTTT.

The chain links TRBV7-9 to TRBJ2-3; tentatively, D is TRBD1 (5 bases). The CDR3 is 13 amino acids. V lost 6 bases and J lost 1, with 8 bases in between. Germline lookup yields CDR1 SEHNR and CDR2 FQNEAQ (reference sequence). The CDR3 DNA reads as TGTGCCAGCAGATTACAGGGCACAGATACGCAGTATTTT. The encoded protein is CASRLQGTDTQYF.